The present entry profiles one TCR beta chain with its context. Unmatched junction bases numbered 3, after V lost 0 bases and J lost 7 bases. Germline CDR1 is SGHRS and CDR2 is YFSETQ. The CDR3 length is 15 residues. Recruits, aged roughly 18 to 95 years, lived in around 24 US areas. The sample is drawn from a study of blood T cell repertoires in COVID-19. Study summary: Researchers got acute and convalescent COVID-19 samples from the United States, Italy and Spain. Sources were T cells, B-cell-depleted T cells, or PBMCs; the material itself was cDNA or gDNA.

The method was immunoSEQ multiplex PCR; TCRdb's version includes in-frame clones alone and lacks a portion of them. Of 150,000 to 200,000 clones in the sample, about 88% were seen once. Specimen: PBMCs or T cells enriched from blood (not recorded which). The chain recombines TRBV5-1 with TRBJ2-2; 10 bases are shared with TRBD1. This sequence originates from a woman in her 40s with acute COVID-19. Written as DNA, the CDR3 is TGCGCCAGCAGCTTGGTGGGACAGGGGAACGGGGAGCTGTTTTTT. It specifies CASSLVGQGNGELFF.